This T cell receptor beta chain was captured in a study of T cell responses to AZD1222 COVID-19 vaccine. With respect to this clone: Antigen: not known.

Whole-study findings and limits: Targeting of unmutated variant regions was reportedly seen in nearly half of spike-specific TCRs. Repertoire samples came only from after the peak T cell response.

Assay: immunoSEQ multiplex PCR; the TCRdb copy retains only in-frame clones and omits some. The table includes 150,000 to 200,000 clones, roughly 92% detected once. V lost 2 bases and J lost 7, with 11 bases in between. The length of the CDR3 is 13 residues. Germline assignment: CDR1 MNHNY and CDR2 SVGAGI (reference sequence). The sample here was peripheral blood, taken on day 0 of AZD1222 vaccination. The chain employs TRBV6-6 and TRBJ2-5; D could derive from TRBD1 or TRBD2 (5 bases each). The clonotype comes from an adult in good health. CDR3 protein: CASSYGGEGTQYF. CDR3 nucleotide sequence: TGTGCCAGCAGTTACGGGGGTGAGGGGACCCAGTACTTC.